The 3 T cell receptor beta chains in this list originate from one sample, sequenced in a study of blood T cell repertoires in COVID-19. Using immunoSEQ multiplex PCR, the repertoire was profiled, and TCRdb retains in-frame clones only, with some absent. Found here are 60,000 to 70,000 clones, 80% to 90% of them singletons; the top ten hold approximately 40%. The material sequenced was peripheral blood. These receptors were taken from a woman aged 55-70 years with COVID-19, enrolled during active disease.

The V gene is TRBV13, the J gene TRBJ2-2; D perhaps matches TRBD2 (6 bases). Germline-derived CDR1 and CDR2 are PRHDT and FYEKMQ (reference sequence). The CDR3 length is 13 residues. Trimming removed 4 bases at V and 8 bases at J, with 11 bases between. This chain's CDR3 is CASSWTNRGELFF. The CDR3 DNA follows: TGTGCCAGCAGCTGGACTAACAGGGGGGAGCTGTTTTTT.

The rearrangement joins TRBV5-1 to TRBJ2-5; D remains ambiguous. This CDR3 region has 15 residues. Germline CDR1 is SGHRS and CDR2 is YFSETQ. V was shortened by 0 bases and J by 3 bases, with 12 bases between the two germline ends. The CDR3 region has the DNA TGCGCCAGCAGCTTGGATGGTAGCTTAGAAGAGACCCAGTACTTC. This codes for CASSLDGSLEETQYF. The full variable domain, in which reference TRBV5-1 and TRBJ2-5 provide the parts outside the CDR3, is KAGVTQTPRYLIKTRGQQVTLSCSPISGHRSVSWYQQTPGQGLQFLFEYFSETQRNKGNFPGRFSGRQFSNSRSEMNVSTLELGDSALYLCASSLDGSLEETQYFGPGTRLLVL.

V is TRBV18 and J is TRBJ2-7, with 9 positions matching TRBD1. The junction had 12 bases not matched to a gene; V was cut back by 4 bases and J by 5 bases. CDR1 KGHSH and CDR2 LQKENI come from the germline V gene. The CDR3 runs to 16 residues. The CDR3: CASSLPSGTGKNEQYF. CDR3 nucleotides: TGTGCCAGCTCACTTCCGTCCGGGACAGGGAAGAACGAGCAGTACTTC. The full variable domain, in which reference TRBV18 and TRBJ2-7 provide the parts outside the CDR3, is NAGVMQNPRHLVRRRGQEARLRCSPMKGHSHVYWYRQLPEEGLKFMVYLQKENIIDESGMPKERFSAEFPKEGPSILRIQQVVRGDSAAYFCASSLPSGTGKNEQYFGPGTRLTVT.